This TCR beta chain was sequenced for a study of T cells after yellow fever vaccination. Study summary: Those fractions that held only low numbers of cells were prepared using the SMART-Seq v4 Ultra Low Input RNA kit.

UMIs were added to TCR cDNA along with a universal primer site when it was made by 5'RACE template switching. From the 5' RACE reads, TCRdb called clonotypes with MiXCR, one entry per CDR3 protein. The sample records hundreds of thousands of distinct CDR3 sequences, approximately 12% being singletons. The CDR3 is made up of 14 amino acids. Trimming took off 2 bases at V and 3 bases at J, with 11 bases between the two ends. Germline V gene data show CDR1 as SGHTA and CDR2 as FQGNSA. This clonotype has a handful of counts. The material was PBMCs, obtained on the day of the yellow fever booster vaccination. The chain has TRBV7-2 and TRBJ2-7; D is unresolved. This TCR was recovered from a young man who received the YFV17D yellow fever vaccine. This CDR3 is CASSLQTDFYEQYF. CDR3 nucleotide sequence: TGTGCCAGCAGCTTACAAACGGATTTCTACGAGCAGTACTTC.